This TCR beta chain stems from a study of shared clonotypes between healthy human individuals. About the study: A couple of women and a few men aged 18 to 49 served as donors.

Some clones are missing from TCRdb's copy, which holds only in-frame ones; the method was immunoSEQ multiplex PCR. Of 2 million to 3 million clones listed, 90% to 95% were seen once; the top ten hold around 0.37%. Sequenced: naive CD4+ T cells from PBMCs. Regarding subset: CD45RA+ positively selected. This clonotype was obtained from a young man in good health. Some clones in this sample may be carry-over from other donors' samples.

The CDR3 here is CASRRGSTAYGYTF. The CDR3 coding sequence is TGTGCCAGCAGAAGAGGGTCTACGGCCTATGGCTACACCTTC. The genes are TRBV13 and TRBJ1-2; D ambiguous. Per germline, CDR1 PRHDT and CDR2 FYEKMQ (reference sequence). The CDR3 is 14 residues long. Trimming stripped 6 bases from V and 4 bases from J, with 15 bases between.